The TCR beta chain described here comes from a study of OX40 agonist ivuxolimab in advanced cancers. A remark on this clone: No antigen is known for it.

Profiled with immunoSEQ multiplex PCR; TCRdb holds only in-frame clones, not every one. The sample has tens of thousands of clones, more than 80% seen once; the top ten hold approximately 2.4%. Study-level points and caveats: With doses of 0.1 to 3.0 mg/kg, CD4+ and CD8+ blood T cells had undergone clonal expansion by week 6.

The CDR3 runs 19 residues. In germline, CDR1 is SEHNR, CDR2 FQNEAQ (reference sequence). V dropped 3 bases and J dropped 2; count of bases not matched to a gene: 16. The TCR sequence derives from an adult with an advanced solid tumor such as melanoma, head and neck, liver or kidney cancer. The chain carries TRBV7-9 and TRBJ1-5, with 7 bases lining up with TRBD1. Sequenced material: CD4+ or CD8+ T cells sorted from blood, taken in a trial of the OX40 agonist ivuxolimab. The CDR3 coding sequence is TGTGCCAGCAGCTTGCACGGACAGGTCCCGGGAGTGCGCAATCAGCCCCAGCATTTT. Its protein is CASSLHGQVPGVRNQPQHF.